This T cell receptor beta chain was sequenced during a study of identical twins. Whole-study results and caveats: Models underestimated TCR alpha sharing (out-of-frame) in monozygotic twins.

Template switching added a universal primer site; cDNA carried unique molecular identifiers. TCRdb independently ran MiXCR on the 5' RACE reads; one entry per CDR3 protein. This table holds 450,000 or so distinct CDR3 sequences, 11% to 15% found once. This CDR3 is 13 amino acids long. V lost 6 bases and J lost 2, with 11 bases in between. A few counts support this clonotype. The antigen is unknown. A further study also used this sample, focusing on yellow fever vaccine responses in identical twins.

Sequenced input: CD4+ T cells sorted from blood. This receptor was obtained from a woman between 18 and 29 years old in good health. The chain couples TRBV12-3 or TRBV12-4 to TRBJ2-7, with no clear D. The CDR3 DNA sequence: TGTGCCAGCAGCAAGGGATCCCCCTACGAGCAGTACTTC. Translated: CASSKGSPYEQYF.